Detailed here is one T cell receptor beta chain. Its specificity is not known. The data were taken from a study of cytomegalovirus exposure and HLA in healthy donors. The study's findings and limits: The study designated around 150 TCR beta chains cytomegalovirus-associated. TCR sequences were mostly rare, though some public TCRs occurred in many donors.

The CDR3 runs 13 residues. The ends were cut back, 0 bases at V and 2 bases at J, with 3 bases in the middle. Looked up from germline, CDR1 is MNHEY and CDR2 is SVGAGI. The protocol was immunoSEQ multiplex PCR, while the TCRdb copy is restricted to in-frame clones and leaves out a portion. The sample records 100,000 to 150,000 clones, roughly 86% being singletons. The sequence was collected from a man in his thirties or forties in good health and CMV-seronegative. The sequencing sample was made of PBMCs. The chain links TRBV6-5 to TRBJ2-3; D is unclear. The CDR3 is CASSYSYTDTQYF. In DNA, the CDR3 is TGTGCCAGCAGTTACTCATACACAGATACGCAGTATTTT.